This TCR beta chain was obtained from a study of blood T cell repertoires in COVID-19. The wider study: PBMCs, B-cell-depleted T cells, or T cells were the source of the cDNA or gDNA that made up the material.

In the original analysis: Amplification of reference gene primers was used by the study to estimate nucleated cell counts. Method: immunoSEQ multiplex PCR; TCRdb's copy keeps in-frame clones and lacks some. The V and J calls and clone size are taken from that table; D and trimming were inferred from the DNA. The sample includes roughly 110,000 clones, around nine tenths of them seen just once. The germline gives CDR1 SGHRS, CDR2 YFSETQ. Trimming shortened V by 0 bases and J by 2 bases, and 11 bases separated the two germline ends. This CDR3 spans 15 amino acids. The sequence derives from a woman in her thirties with acute or convalescent COVID-19. The chain recombines TRBV5-1 with TRBJ2-5; the D is unclear. Sequenced sample: peripheral blood. CDR3 in DNA: TGCGCCAGCAGCTTGGTAGGCGCGGTGCAAGAGACCCAGTACTTC. Protein: CASSLVGAVQETQYF.